Below, 32 T cell receptor beta chains from the same sample are listed, as sequenced in a study of T-cell reconstitution after alpha-beta-depleted transplantation in children. Unique molecular identifiers featured in how the TCRbeta library was prepared. One entry per CDR3 protein results from TCRdb running MiXCR on the PCR reads. The table includes hundreds of thousands of distinct CDR3 sequences, around 13% detected once. The sequencing here drew on PBMCs, taken before TCRalphabeta/CD19-depleted stem cell transplant. These receptors came from a girl aged 2 to 10 with congenital amegakaryocytic thrombocytopenia, due to receive a stem cell transplant.

This clonotype was seen a handful of times. The rearrangement links TRBV7-2 to TRBJ2-7; 8 bases agree with TRBD2. The CDR3 runs 14 residues. Trimming took 3 bases from V and 3 from J; bases not matched to a gene: 4. From germline, CDR1 is SGHTA and CDR2 FQGNSA. The CDR3 DNA sequence: TGTGCCAGCAGCTTGGGACTAGAGTACTACGAGCAGTACTTC. Translation gives CASSLGLEYYEQYF.

There are many counts of this clonotype. The J gene is TRBJ2-7, the V gene TRBV11-2, with 10 nucleotides matching TRBD2. CDR1 and CDR2 (germline): SGHAT, FQNNGV. The length of the CDR3 is 15 residues. J was trimmed by 3 bases and V by 1 base; bases with no gene match: 3. CDR3 DNA: TGTGCCAGCAGCTTAGGGACTAGCGGTCTCTACGAGCAGTACTTC. This translates into CASSLGTSGLYEQYF.

The V gene is TRBV18, the J gene TRBJ2-3; D is possibly TRBD2 (6 bases). Trimming removed 3 bases from V and 6 bases from J, with 16 bases in between. CDR3 length: 15 amino acids. Looked up from germline, CDR1 is KGHSH and CDR2 is LQKENI. DNA for the CDR3: TGTGCCAGCTCACCCGGGACGGAGGGGATCGATACGCAGTATTTT. Translation gives CASSPGTEGIDTQYF.

This clonotype has a count of ten or more. As DNA, the CDR3 is TGTGCCAGCAGCCCCGGAGCGGGGGACAATGAGCAGTTCTTC. It specifies CASSPGAGDNEQFF. The chain links TRBV7-8 to TRBJ2-1; 8 bases line up with TRBD2. CDR3 length: 14 amino acids. The V gene's germline CDR1 is SGHVS and CDR2 FQNEAQ. The V segment lost 5 bases and the J segment 5 bases; nucleotides outside the gene matches: 5.

This clonotype has a handful of counts. The rearrangement uses TRBV7-6 and TRBJ2-3; 9 bases match TRBD2. CDR1 is SGHVS and CDR2 is FNYEAQ in the germline V gene. After removal of 2 bases from V and 6 bases from J, the junction contained 12 bases not matched to a gene. This CDR3 has 17 amino acids. The CDR3, as DNA: TGTGCCAGCAGCTTAAGTGCGGCTAGCGGGGAACCGGATACGCAGTATTTT. Translated: CASSLSAASGEPDTQYF.

The chain employs TRBV20-1 and TRBJ1-5; tentatively, D is TRBD1 (5 bases). In germline, CDR1 is DFQATT, CDR2 SNEGSKA (reference sequence). The CDR3 contains 17 residues. V was pared by 3 bases and J by 0 bases, with 18 bases between. CDR3 DNA: TGCAGTGCTAGGACAGCACAGGCGCCTTATAGCAATCAGCCCCAGCATTTT. It specifies CSARTAQAPYSNQPQHF.

This clonotype has at least ten counts. The chain has TRBV5-1 and TRBJ2-7; TRBD2 aligns across 14 bases. Unmatched junction bases numbered 7, after V lost 4 bases and J lost 4 bases. CDR3 size: 16 residues. Germline CDR1 SGHRS, CDR2 YFSETQ. CDR3 loop: CASSQGLAGVKYEQYF. As DNA, the CDR3 is TGCGCCAGCAGCCAGGGACTAGCGGGGGTGAAATACGAGCAGTACTTC.

The chain uses TRBV20-1 and TRBJ1-2; a possible D gene is TRBD1 (5 bases). This CDR3 is built from 16 residues. Germline V gene data show CDR1 as DFQATT and CDR2 as SNEGSKA (reference sequence). Deletions cut 0 bases from V and 0 bases from J, with 14 bases between. The CDR3 sequence: CSARDPRTTANYGYTF. CDR3 sequence (DNA): TGCAGTGCTAGAGATCCCAGGACAACTGCTAACTATGGCTACACCTTC.

This clonotype appeared many times. V usage is TRBV12-3 or TRBV12-4 and J usage is TRBJ2-7; TRBD2 might be the D (8 bases). The CDR3 covers 15 residues. Trimming removed 5 bases at V and 3 bases at J, with 17 bases between. The CDR3 protein is CASSGGGTVLYEQYF. The CDR3, as DNA: TGTGCCAGCAGTGGCGGGGGGACAGTACTCTACGAGCAGTACTTC.

Many counts were recorded for this clonotype. V is TRBV6-1 and J is TRBJ1-3; D remains unclear. The V and J ends lost 6 bases and 7 bases respectively, with 13 bases between them. CDR1 and CDR2 from the germline V gene are MNHNS and SASEGT. CDR3 length equals 13 residues. CDR3 DNA: TGTGCCAGCAGCTCAGGATTTCCGAACACCATATATTTT. Amino acid sequence: CASSSGFPNTIYF.

This clonotype was observed many times. This chain joins TRBV20-1 and TRBJ2-7, with 13 bases lining up with TRBD2. From germline, CDR1 is DFQATT and CDR2 SNEGSKA (reference sequence). J lost 4 bases, V lost 0 bases, and 12 bases had no gene match. This CDR3 has 18 residues. The chain's CDR3 is CSARDRHRTSGSFYEQYF. Here the CDR3 DNA reads TGCAGTGCTAGAGATCGCCACAGGACTAGCGGGAGCTTTTACGAGCAGTACTTC.

This clonotype has ten or more counts. The chain is built from TRBV28 and TRBJ2-7; D gene ambiguous. This CDR3 region has 17 residues. Between the trimmed V and J ends, which lost 5 bases and 3 bases, there was a span of 23 bases. CDR1 MDHEN and CDR2 SYDVKM come from the germline V gene. CDR3 amino acids: CASSHRIIHNAHYEQYF. CDR3 bases: TGTGCCAGCAGTCACCGGATAATCCACAACGCACACTACGAGCAGTACTTC.

V usage is TRBV2 and J usage is TRBJ2-3, with TRBD2 matching over 9 bases. Trimming cost V 1 base and J 2 bases; bases outside gene matches: 10. The CDR3 extends over 18 amino acids. The germline V gene has CDR1 SNHLY and CDR2 FYNNEI. CDR3 in amino acids: CASSEGLAGVRLTDTQYF. The CDR3 nucleotides are TGTGCCAGCAGTGAAGGGTTAGCGGGAGTCCGCCTCACAGATACGCAGTATTTT.

This clonotype has at least ten counts. The chain carries TRBV10-3 and TRBJ2-5; D may be TRBD2 (5 bases). CDR1 and CDR2 from the germline V gene are ENHRY and SYGVKD. This CDR3 has 13 residues. V was shortened by 7 bases and J by 5 bases, with 14 bases between the two germline ends. In DNA, the CDR3 is TGTGCCATCATAGCGAAGGTGTGGGAGACCCAGTACTTC. Its protein is CAIIAKVWETQYF.

This clonotype was observed many times. The rearrangement links TRBV24-1 to TRBJ2-5; D call uncertain. The V gene's germline CDR1 is KGHDR and CDR2 SFDVKD. The CDR3 length is 11 residues. V was shortened by 9 bases and J by 5 bases, with 9 bases between the two germline ends. CDR3 sequence: CATSFGETQYF. Written as DNA, the CDR3 is TGTGCCACCTCTTTTGGGGAGACCCAGTACTTC.

This clonotype showed up just a few times. This chain uses TRBV18 with TRBJ2-6; TRBD1 agrees at 7 bases. This CDR3 region has 17 residues. Losses at the gene ends were 0 bases for V and 0 bases for J; bases not matched to a gene: 2. The germline V gene has CDR1 KGHSH and CDR2 LQKENI. CDR3 coding DNA: TGTGCCAGCTCACCACCGGCAGGGGGCTCTGGGGCCAACGTCCTGACTTTC. It codes for CASSPPAGGSGANVLTF.

CDR3 nucleotide sequence: TGTGCCAGTAGTAGCCCCGGCGTATTTAGCGGGGTCAGCTCCTACAATGAGCAGTTCTTC. Translated: CASSSPGVFSGVSSYNEQFF. V is TRBV19 and J is TRBJ2-1, with 8 nucleotides matching TRBD2. J gave up 0 bases and V 4 bases, and 17 bases lay outside the gene matches. Germline-derived CDR1 and CDR2 are LNHDA and SQIVND (reference sequence). CDR3 length: 20 amino acids.

Note on this clonotype: One base away lies a much larger clone, so this may be a sequencing read error. The rearrangement links TRBV29-1 to TRBJ2-1; 7 nucleotides agree with TRBD2. The CDR3 consists of 13 residues. Germline CDR1 and CDR2: SQVTM and ANQGSEA. DNA of the CDR3: TGCAGCGTTGGGGAGGGCCCCTACAATGAGCGGTTCTTC. Its translation: CSVGEGPYNERFF.

As concerns this clonotype: One end of the junction does not line up with germline, which may come from a read error. The chain couples TRBV10-3 to TRBJ2-3, with TRBD2 matching over 7 bases. This CDR3 is built from 14 residues. Germline loops: CDR1 ENHRY, CDR2 SYGVKD. Written as DNA, the CDR3 is TGTGCCATCAGTGAGCGCGGGAGTGCGGATAAGCAGTATTTT. Its protein is CAISERGSADKQYF.

This clonotype was counted only a few times. J is TRBJ2-1 and V is TRBV20-1; 10 bases are shared with TRBD2. Trimming cost V 6 bases and J 4 bases; bases outside gene matches: 6. The CDR3 extends over 14 amino acids. The germline CDR1 and CDR2 sequences are DFQATT and SNEGSKA (reference sequence). CDR3 loop: CSAQILAGYNEQFF. CDR3 bases: TGCAGTGCCCAAATACTAGCGGGGTACAATGAGCAGTTCTTC.

This chain links TRBV7-9 with TRBJ2-3, with 8 bases fitting TRBD1. Trimming cost V 3 bases and J 6 bases; bases outside gene matches: 8. The germline CDR1 and CDR2 sequences are SEHNR and FQNEAQ (reference sequence). CDR3 size: 15 residues. This CDR3 reads CASSFRRQGRDTQYF. In DNA, the CDR3 is TGTGCCAGCAGCTTCCGCAGACAGGGGCGGGATACGCAGTATTTT.

This clonotype was found many times. This chain connects TRBV4-1 to TRBJ1-1, with D unclear. This CDR3 region has 15 residues. The germline gives CDR1 MGHRA, CDR2 YSYEKL. Deletions cut 0 bases from V and 1 base from J, with 9 bases between. CDR3 sequence reads: CASSQDSYKNTEAFF. The CDR3 bases are TGCGCCAGCAGCCAAGATAGTTACAAGAACACTGAAGCTTTCTTT.

This clonotype appeared many times. The chain couples TRBV10-3 to TRBJ2-5, with D uncertain. The CDR3 extends over 13 amino acids. V was pared by 5 bases and J by 0 bases, with 7 bases between. Germline V gene data show CDR1 as ENHRY and CDR2 as SYGVKD. The CDR3 bases are TGTGCCATCAGTCCTGGGGACCAAGAGACCCAGTACTTC. It translates to CAISPGDQETQYF.

This clonotype was seen repeatedly, ten times or more. V and J are TRBV7-9 and TRBJ2-1; D not certain. Germline CDR1 is SEHNR and CDR2 is FQNEAQ (reference sequence). The CDR3 is 10 amino acids. Trimming took 5 bases from V and 9 from J, leaving 5 bases between them. The CDR3 DNA reads TGTGCCAGCAGCCCCGGTGAGCAGTTCTTC. Protein: CASSPGEQFF.

The rearrangement links TRBV14 to TRBJ2-3; perhaps TRBD2 as D (6 bases). The CDR3 consists of 14 residues. CDR1 and CDR2 (germline): SGHDN, FVKESK. The V end lost 1 base, the J end lost 9 bases, and 14 bases lay between the germline ends. This CDR3 is CASSQVRDLWTQYF. The DNA for the CDR3 is TGTGCCAGCAGCCAAGTTCGGGACTTGTGGACGCAGTATTTT.

In its sample, this clonotype was seen many times. This sequence joins TRBV25-1 and TRBJ1-1, with D possibly TRBD1 on 6 matching bases. The CDR3 runs to 15 residues. The germline V gene encodes CDR1 MGHDK and CDR2 SYGVNS. V was trimmed by 0 bases and J by 5 bases, leaving 13 bases between them. CDR3 loop: CASSEYDRRATEAFF. CDR3 nucleotides: TGTGCCAGCAGTGAATATGACAGGAGGGCGACTGAAGCTTTCTTT.

This clonotype was picked up many times. The V and J genes are TRBV5-1 and TRBJ2-7; TRBD1 aligns across 10 bases. CDR3 length equals 19 residues. The V gene's germline CDR1 is SGHRS and CDR2 YFSETQ. J gave up 2 bases and V 5 bases, and 19 bases lay outside the gene matches. Written as DNA, the CDR3 is TGCGCCAGCAGTTGGGTTCCGGGACAGGGGAAATCAGGAACCTACGAGCAGTACTTC. This gives the protein CASSWVPGQGKSGTYEQYF.

This clonotype was picked up many times. The rearrangement joins TRBV5-5 to TRBJ2-3; the D is unclear. Germline lookup yields CDR1 SGHKS and CDR2 YYEKEE (reference sequence). Trimming stripped 1 base from V and 5 bases from J, with 8 bases between. This CDR3 contains 13 residues. CDR3 sequence (DNA): TGTGCCAGCAGCTTGTTTGTCGAAGATACGCAGTATTTT. Protein: CASSLFVEDTQYF.

This clonotype was recorded a few times. The J gene is TRBJ2-7, the V gene TRBV7-2, with 7 bases aligning to TRBD1. The CDR3 has 13 residues. Germline values: CDR1 SGHTA, CDR2 FQGNSA. Trimming removed 8 bases from V and 4 bases from J; junction bases left unmatched: 8. The CDR3 DNA follows: TGTGCCAGCCAAAGGGGGCGCGGGTACGAGCAGTACTTC. Its translation is CASQRGRGYEQYF.

In this sample, this clonotype turned up a few times. Here the CDR3 reads CASSGVGPVGTYNSPLHF. CDR3 DNA sequence: TGTGCCAGCAGTGGGGTAGGCCCTGTCGGGACCTATAATTCACCCCTCCACTTT. The gene calls are TRBV6-2 or TRBV6-3 and TRBJ1-6; no reliable D call. The CDR3 runs to 18 residues. Per the germline V gene, CDR1 is MNHEY and CDR2 is SVGEGT. V lost 5 bases and J 2 bases, leaving 19 bases between the germline ends.

A note on this clonotype: A much bigger clone sits one base away, suggesting this may be a read error. The V call is TRBV28, the J call TRBJ2-3; 10 bases agree with TRBD2. Per germline, CDR1 MDHEN and CDR2 SYDVKM. This CDR3 is 16 amino acids long. The CDR3 nucleotides read TGTGCCAGCAGTGACCTAGCGGGAGAGGGCACAGATATGCAGTATTTT. Translating gives CASSDLAGEGTDMQYF.

This clonotype has ten or more counts. The V call is TRBV20-1, the J call TRBJ2-1; 10 positions agree with TRBD2. Germline V gives CDR1 DFQATT, CDR2 SNEGSKA (reference sequence). The CDR3 spans 14 residues. V lost 6 bases to trimming and J lost 5 bases; unmatched junction nucleotides: 7. CDR3 loop: CSAATSGFNNEQFF. Here the CDR3 DNA reads TGCAGTGCCGCGACTAGCGGGTTCAACAATGAGCAGTTCTTC.